This T cell receptor beta chain was captured in a study of T-cell memory formation after mild COVID-19. TCRdb called the 5' RACE reads again in MiXCR, with one record for every CDR3 protein. Among about 470,000 distinct CDR3 sequences, 25% were seen once, and the ten largest hold about an eighth. The length of the CDR3 is 17 residues. V lost 0 bases, J lost 10 bases, and 19 bases lay in between. Germline V gene data show CDR1 as LGHNA and CDR2 as YSLEER. The origin of this receptor is an adult woman who had mild COVID-19 (a few samples of this study predate the infection). Cell type and time point are not known. The chain recombines TRBV4-3 with TRBJ1-6, with D possibly TRBD1 on 5 matching bases. Material for sequencing was PBMCs or a T cell subset sorted from them (not recorded which). CDR3 bases: TGCGCCAGCAGCCAAGATAAGGGAACAGGACTGGGATCACCCCTCCACTTT. It is translated as CASSQDKGTGLGSPLHF.